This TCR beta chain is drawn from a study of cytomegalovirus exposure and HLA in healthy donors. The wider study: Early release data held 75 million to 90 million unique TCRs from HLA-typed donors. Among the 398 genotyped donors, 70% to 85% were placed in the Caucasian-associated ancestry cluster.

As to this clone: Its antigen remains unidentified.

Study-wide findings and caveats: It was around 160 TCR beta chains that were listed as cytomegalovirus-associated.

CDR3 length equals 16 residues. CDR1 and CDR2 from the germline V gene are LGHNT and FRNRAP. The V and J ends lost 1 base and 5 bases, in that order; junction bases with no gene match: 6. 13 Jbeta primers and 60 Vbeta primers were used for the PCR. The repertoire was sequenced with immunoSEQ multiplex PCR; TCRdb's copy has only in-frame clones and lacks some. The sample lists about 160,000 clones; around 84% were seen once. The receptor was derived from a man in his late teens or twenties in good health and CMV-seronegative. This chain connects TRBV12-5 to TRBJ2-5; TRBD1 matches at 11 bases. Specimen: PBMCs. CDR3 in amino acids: CASGLGRTGGEETQYF. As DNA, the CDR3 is TGTGCTAGTGGTTTGGGGAGGACAGGGGGCGAGGAGACCCAGTACTTC.